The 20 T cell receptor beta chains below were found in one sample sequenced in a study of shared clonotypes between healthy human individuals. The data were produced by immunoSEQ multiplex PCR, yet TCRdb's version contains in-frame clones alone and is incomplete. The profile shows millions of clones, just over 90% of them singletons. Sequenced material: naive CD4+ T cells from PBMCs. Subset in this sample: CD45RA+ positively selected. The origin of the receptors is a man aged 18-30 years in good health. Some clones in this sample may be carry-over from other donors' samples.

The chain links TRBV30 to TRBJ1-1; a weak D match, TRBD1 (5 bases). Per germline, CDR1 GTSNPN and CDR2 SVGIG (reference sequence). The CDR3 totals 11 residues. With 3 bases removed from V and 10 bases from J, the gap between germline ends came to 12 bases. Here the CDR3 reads CAWSPRVGAFF. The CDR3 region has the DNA TGTGCCTGGAGCCCCAGGGTAGGAGCTTTCTTT.

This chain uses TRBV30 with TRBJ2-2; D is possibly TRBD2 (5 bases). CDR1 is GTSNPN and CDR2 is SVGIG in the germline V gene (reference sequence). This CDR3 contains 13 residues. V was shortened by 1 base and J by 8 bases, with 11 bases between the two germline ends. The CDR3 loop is CAWSDGVAGELFF. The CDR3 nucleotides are TGTGCCTGGAGTGACGGGGTGGCTGGGGAGCTGTTTTTT.

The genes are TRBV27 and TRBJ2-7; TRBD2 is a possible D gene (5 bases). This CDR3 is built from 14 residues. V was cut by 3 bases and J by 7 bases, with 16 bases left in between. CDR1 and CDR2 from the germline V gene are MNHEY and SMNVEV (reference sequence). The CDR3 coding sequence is TGTGCCAGCAGTTTTGTTCCGAGGGTAGGGGAGCAGTACTTC. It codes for CASSFVPRVGEQYF.

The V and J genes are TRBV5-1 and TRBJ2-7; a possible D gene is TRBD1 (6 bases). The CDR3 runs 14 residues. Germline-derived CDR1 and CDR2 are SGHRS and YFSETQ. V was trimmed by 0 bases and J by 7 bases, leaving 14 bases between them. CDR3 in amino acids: CASSLVEGVWEQYF. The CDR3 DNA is TGCGCCAGCAGCTTGGTCGAGGGGGTTTGGGAGCAGTACTTC. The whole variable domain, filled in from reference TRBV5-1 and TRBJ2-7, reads KAGVTQTPRYLIKTRGQQVTLSCSPISGHRSVSWYQQTPGQGLQFLFEYFSETQRNKGNFPGRFSGRQFSNSRSEMNVSTLELGDSALYLCASSLVEGVWEQYFGPGTRLTVT.

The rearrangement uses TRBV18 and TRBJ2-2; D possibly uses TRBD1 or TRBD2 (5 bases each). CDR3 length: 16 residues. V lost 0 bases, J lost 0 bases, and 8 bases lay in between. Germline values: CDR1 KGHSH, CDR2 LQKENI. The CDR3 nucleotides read TGTGCCAGCTCACCACCACGAGGGGCGAACACCGGGGAGCTGTTTTTT. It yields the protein CASSPPRGANTGELFF.

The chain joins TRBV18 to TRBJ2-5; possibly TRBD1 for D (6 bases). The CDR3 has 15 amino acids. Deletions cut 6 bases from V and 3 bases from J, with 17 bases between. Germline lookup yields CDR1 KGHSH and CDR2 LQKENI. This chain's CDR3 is CASSPVQGSEETQYF. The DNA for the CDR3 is TGTGCCAGCTCTCCTGTCCAGGGGTCGGAAGAGACCCAGTACTTC.

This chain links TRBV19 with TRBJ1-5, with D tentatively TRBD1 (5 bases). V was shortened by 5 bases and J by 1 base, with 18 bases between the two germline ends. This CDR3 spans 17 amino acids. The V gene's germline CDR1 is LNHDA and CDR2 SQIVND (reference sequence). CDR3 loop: CASSARQSGLSNQPQHF. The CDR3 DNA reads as TGTGCCAGTAGTGCTCGACAGTCAGGTCTGAGCAATCAGCCCCAGCATTTT.

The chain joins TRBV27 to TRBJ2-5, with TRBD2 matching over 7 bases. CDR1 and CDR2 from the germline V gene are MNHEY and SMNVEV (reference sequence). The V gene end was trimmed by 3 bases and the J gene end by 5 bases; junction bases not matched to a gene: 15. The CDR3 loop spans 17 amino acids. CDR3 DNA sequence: TGTGCCAGCAGTTTTACGGCTAGCGGAACATGGGTGGAGACCCAGTACTTC. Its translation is CASSFTASGTWVETQYF.

CDR3 nucleotides: TGTGCCAGCACCTTAACCGGGACTAGTCGAGATGAGCAGTTCTTC. Translation gives CASTLTGTSRDEQFF. The gene calls are TRBV6-1 and TRBJ2-1, with 8 bases lining up with TRBD2. The junction had 13 bases not matched to a gene; V was cut back by 7 bases and J by 8 bases. Germline V CDR1 and CDR2: MNHNS, SASEGT. The CDR3 extends over 15 amino acids.

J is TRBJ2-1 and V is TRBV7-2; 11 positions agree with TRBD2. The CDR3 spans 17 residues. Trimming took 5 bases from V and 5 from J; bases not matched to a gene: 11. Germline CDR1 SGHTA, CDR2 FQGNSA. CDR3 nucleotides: TGTGCCAGCAGCACAACTCTGGGACTAGCGGACCACAATGAGCAGTTCTTC. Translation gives CASSTTLGLADHNEQFF. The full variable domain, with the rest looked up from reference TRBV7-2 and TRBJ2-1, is GAGVSQSPSNKVTEKGKDVELRCDPISGHTALYWYRQSLGQGLEFLIYFQGNSAPDKSGLPSDRFSAERTGGSVSTLTIQRTQQEDSAVYLCASSTTLGLADHNEQFFGPGTRLTVL.

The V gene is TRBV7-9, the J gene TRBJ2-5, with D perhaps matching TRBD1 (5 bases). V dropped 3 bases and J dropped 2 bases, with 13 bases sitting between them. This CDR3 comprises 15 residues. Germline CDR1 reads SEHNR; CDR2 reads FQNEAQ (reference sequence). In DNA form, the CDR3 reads TGTGCCAGCAGCTTTTTCGCAGGGCCACAAGAGACCCAGTACTTC. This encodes CASSFFAGPQETQYF.

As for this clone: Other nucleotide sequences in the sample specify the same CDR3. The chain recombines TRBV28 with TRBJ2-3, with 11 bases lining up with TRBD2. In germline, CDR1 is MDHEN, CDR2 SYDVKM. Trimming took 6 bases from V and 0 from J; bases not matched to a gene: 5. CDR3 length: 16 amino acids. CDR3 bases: TGTGCCAGCAGACCCACTAGCGGGAGAAGCACAGATACGCAGTATTTT. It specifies CASRPTSGRSTDTQYF.

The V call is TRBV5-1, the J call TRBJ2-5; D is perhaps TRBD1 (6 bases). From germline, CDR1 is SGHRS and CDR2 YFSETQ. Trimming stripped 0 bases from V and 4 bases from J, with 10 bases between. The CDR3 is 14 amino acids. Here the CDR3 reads CASSLGQEVETQYF. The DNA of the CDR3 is TGCGCCAGCAGCTTGGGACAGGAGGTAGAGACCCAGTACTTC.

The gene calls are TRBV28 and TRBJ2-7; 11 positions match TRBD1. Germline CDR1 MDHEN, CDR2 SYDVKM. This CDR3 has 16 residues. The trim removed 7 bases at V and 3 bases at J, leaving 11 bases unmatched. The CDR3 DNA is TGTGCCAGCACCCTGAGGCGGGACAGGGGGAACTACGAGCAGTACTTC. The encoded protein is CASTLRRDRGNYEQYF.

The CDR3 DNA is TGTGCCAGCAGTGAGGGACTAGCTTGGGGGGAGCTGTTTTTT. Its translation: CASSEGLAWGELFF. The chain combines TRBV6-1 with TRBJ2-2, with 9 bases that match TRBD2. This CDR3 is built from 14 residues. Germline loops: CDR1 MNHNS, CDR2 SASEGT. V was pared by 3 bases and J by 8 bases, with 4 bases of the junction left unmatched.

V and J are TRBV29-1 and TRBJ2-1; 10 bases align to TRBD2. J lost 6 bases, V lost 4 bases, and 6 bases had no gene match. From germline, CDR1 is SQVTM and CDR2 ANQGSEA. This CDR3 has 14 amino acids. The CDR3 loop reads CSVVLAGAFNEQFF. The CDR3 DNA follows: TGCAGCGTTGTCCTAGCGGGAGCGTTCAATGAGCAGTTCTTC.

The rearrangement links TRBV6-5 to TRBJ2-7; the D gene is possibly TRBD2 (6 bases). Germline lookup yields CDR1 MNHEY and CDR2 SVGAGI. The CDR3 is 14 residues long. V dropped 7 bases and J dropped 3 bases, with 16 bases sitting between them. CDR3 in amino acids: CASTRGLPYYEQYF. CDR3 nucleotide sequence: TGTGCCAGCACTAGGGGACTCCCATACTACGAGCAGTACTTC.

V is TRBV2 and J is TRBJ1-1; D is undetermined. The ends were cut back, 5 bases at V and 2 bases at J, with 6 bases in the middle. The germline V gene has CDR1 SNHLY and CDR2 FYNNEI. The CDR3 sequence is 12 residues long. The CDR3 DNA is TGTGCCAGCAGTAGACCAAACACTGAAGCTTTCTTT. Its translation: CASSRPNTEAFF.

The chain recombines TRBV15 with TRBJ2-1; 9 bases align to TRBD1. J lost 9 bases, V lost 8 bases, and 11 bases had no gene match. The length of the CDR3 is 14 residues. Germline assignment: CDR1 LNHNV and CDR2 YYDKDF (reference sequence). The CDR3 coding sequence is TGTGCCACCTCATGGACAGGGGTTACGATTGAGCAGTTCTTC. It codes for CATSWTGVTIEQFF.

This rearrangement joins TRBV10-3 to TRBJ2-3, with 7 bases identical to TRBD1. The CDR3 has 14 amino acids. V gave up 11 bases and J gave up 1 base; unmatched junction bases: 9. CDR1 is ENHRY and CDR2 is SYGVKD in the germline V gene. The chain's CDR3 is CASNPGGGTDTQYF. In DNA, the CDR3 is TGTGCCTCTAACCCAGGGGGAGGCACAGATACGCAGTATTTT.